This T cell receptor (beta chain) was profiled in a study of T cell changes during pregnancy in multiple sclerosis. CDR1 and CDR2 from the germline V gene are SEHNR and FQNEAQ (reference sequence). The CDR3 contains 14 residues. The V and J ends lost 8 bases and 2 bases respectively, with 12 bases between them. Clones were sequenced by immunoSEQ multiplex PCR, and TCRdb holds only the in-frame ones, with some missing. The sample contains more than 35,000 clones, 85% to 90% of which appear only once. The chain links TRBV7-9 to TRBJ2-2, with D possibly being TRBD2 (6 bases). This clonotype originated in a female donor with multiple sclerosis, enrolled in a pregnancy study. This specimen consisted of CD4+ T cells from peripheral blood mononuclear cells, obtained in the first trimester of pregnancy. The CDR3 region is CASAAGSNTGELFF. The CDR3 nucleotides read TGTGCCAGCGCTGCGGGATCTAACACCGGGGAGCTGTTTTTT. The whole variable domain, remainder taken from reference TRBV7-9 and TRBJ2-2, is DTGVSQNPRHKITKRGQNVTFRCDPISEHNRLYWYRQTLGQGPEFLTYFQNEAQLEKSRLLSDRFSAERPKGSFSTLEIQRTEQGDSAMYLCASAAGSNTGELFFGEGSRLTVL.